Shown below are 10 T cell receptor beta chains from a single sample sequenced in a study of T cell responses to AZD1222 COVID-19 vaccine. TCRdb's copy holds only in-frame clones and misses some; the assay was immunoSEQ multiplex PCR. The sample contains approximately 89,000 clones, 90% to 95% of which appear only once. This material consisted of peripheral blood, taken on day 0 of MenACWY control vaccination. The receptors originated from an adult in good health.

This clone was recorded once. A junction end diverges from the germline sequence, so it may reflect a read error. V usage is TRBV10-2 and J usage is TRBJ2-2; possible D gene TRBD2, 6 bases. The CDR3 totals 16 residues. CDR1 and CDR2 from the germline V gene are WSHSY and SAAADI. CDR3 loop: CASREGRDFRTGELFF. The CDR3, as DNA: TGCGCCAGCCGTGAGGGCCGGGACTTCCGCACCGGGGAGCTGTTTTTT.

V gene TRBV2 combines with J gene TRBJ1-5; no firm D call. This CDR3 comprises 13 residues. Germline values: CDR1 SNHLY, CDR2 FYNNEI. V was cut by 3 bases and J by 3 bases, with 6 bases left in between. CDR3 in DNA: TGTGCCAGCAGTGAGGGCAACAATCAGCCCCAGCATTTT. Translated: CASSEGNNQPQHF.

The chain employs TRBV6-1 and TRBJ2-2, with 8 bases matching TRBD2. Trimming removed 2 bases from V and 2 bases from J; junction bases left unmatched: 4. Germline-derived CDR1 and CDR2 are MNHNS and SASEGT. The CDR3 has 16 amino acids. Here the CDR3 reads CASSEPLAGNTGELFF. DNA for the CDR3: TGTGCCAGCAGTGAACCCCTAGCGGGTAACACCGGGGAGCTGTTTTTT.

This CDR3 is CASRLQVATNEKLFF. The DNA for the CDR3 is TGTGCCAGCAGACTCCAGGTTGCAACTAATGAAAAACTGTTTTTT. This chain links TRBV28 with TRBJ1-4; D gene uncertain. With 6 bases removed from V and 0 bases from J, the gap between germline ends came to 11 bases. CDR1 MDHEN and CDR2 SYDVKM come from the germline V gene. The CDR3 has 15 amino acids.

The chain employs TRBV6-1 and TRBJ1-3; D is perhaps TRBD1 (5 bases). The CDR3 spans 16 residues. V was trimmed by 2 bases and J by 2 bases, leaving 13 bases between them. The germline CDR1 and CDR2 sequences are MNHNS and SASEGT. CDR3 in amino acids: CASSEWGGSAGNTIYF. The DNA for the CDR3 is TGTGCCAGCAGTGAATGGGGGGGGTCTGCTGGAAACACCATATATTTT.

This rearrangement joins TRBV9 to TRBJ2-1; D is unresolved. Germline V gives CDR1 SGDLS, CDR2 YYNGEE. The CDR3 is 12 amino acids. The V end was cut by 9 bases, the J end by 12 bases, with 19 bases between. Here the CDR3 reads CAIYHPRRGQFF. CDR3 nucleotides: TGTGCCATTTATCACCCCCGGCGAGGGCAGTTCTTC.

This clone was recorded only once. The chain has TRBV6-2 or TRBV6-3 and TRBJ2-3; 9 bases map to TRBD2. The CDR3 sequence is 16 residues long. Germline lookup yields CDR1 MNHEY and CDR2 SVGEGT. J lost 6 bases, V lost 2 bases, and 9 bases had no gene match. The CDR3: CASSYPVAGEDDTQYF. CDR3 sequence (DNA): TGTGCCAGCAGTTACCCCGTAGCGGGAGAGGATGATACGCAGTATTTT.

The chain joins TRBV28 to TRBJ1-2; the D is unclear. Per the germline V gene, CDR1 is MDHEN and CDR2 is SYDVKM. Trimming removed 6 bases from V and 7 bases from J, with 21 bases in between. This CDR3 comprises 15 residues. This CDR3 reads CASRDAGPPGLGYTF. The CDR3, as DNA: TGTGCCAGCAGGGATGCTGGACCGCCTGGCCTTGGCTACACCTTC.

This clone was recorded once. V is TRBV7-8 and J is TRBJ2-7; 7 positions agree with TRBD2. The CDR3 has 15 amino acids. CDR1 and CDR2 (germline): SGHVS, FQNEAQ. V lost 5 bases and J lost 6; bases outside the gene matches: 13. This CDR3 is CASSPPGAGFSEQYF. As DNA, the CDR3 is TGTGCCAGCAGCCCCCCGGGAGCGGGGTTTAGCGAGCAGTACTTC.

The chain employs TRBV5-1 and TRBJ1-2; D remains unclear. The CDR3 is made up of 12 amino acids. The V gene lost 0 bases and the J gene lost 3 bases, with 3 bases spanning the gap. Germline CDR1 reads SGHRS; CDR2 reads YFSETQ. CDR3 DNA: TGCGCCAGCAGCTTGGATTACTATGGCTACACCTTC. It yields the protein CASSLDYYGYTF.